Presented here are 25 T cell receptor beta chains from one specimen sequenced in a study of post-analysis software for immune sequencing data. No antigen has been identified for these receptors. Study-wide points: TRBV segments more frequent in patients than in controls numbered roughly five and included TRBV5-6, TRBV5-1 and TRBV20-1.

cDNA libraries for TCR beta contained unique molecular identifiers. From the PCR reads, TCRdb called clonotypes with MiXCR, one entry per CDR3 protein. Of some 690,000 distinct CDR3 sequences listed, 25% to 30% were seen once; the top ten hold under 0.7%. Sample: blood. The receptor source for this set is a girl aged 10 to 17 with multiple sclerosis.

This clonotype came up a few times. V usage is TRBV4-3 and J usage is TRBJ1-2; TRBD1 matches at 7 bases. Losses at the gene ends were 0 bases for V and 8 bases for J; bases not matched to a gene: 9. Germline-derived CDR1 and CDR2 are LGHNA and YSLEER. This CDR3 spans 15 amino acids. In nucleotides, the CDR3 is TGCGCCAGCAGCCAAGATGGGCAGGGGGTGCGGGGCTACACCTTC. Its protein is CASSQDGQGVRGYTF.

V usage is TRBV2 and J usage is TRBJ2-1; 12 bases match TRBD2. CDR3 size: 15 residues. Germline values: CDR1 SNHLY, CDR2 FYNNEI. J lost 8 bases, V lost 6 bases, and 8 bases had no gene match. CDR3 loop: CASSFRLAGAHEQFF. CDR3 sequence (DNA): TGTGCCAGCAGCTTTAGACTAGCGGGGGCACATGAGCAGTTCTTC.

V and J are TRBV29-1 and TRBJ2-2; possibly TRBD2 for D (6 bases). The CDR3 is 19 amino acids. CDR1 and CDR2 (germline): SQVTM, ANQGSEA. Deletions cut 0 bases from V and 5 bases from J, with 25 bases between. CDR3: CSVEDQRPTLGGRTGELFF. For the CDR3, the DNA is TGCAGCGTTGAAGATCAACGGCCGACTCTCGGAGGGCGGACCGGGGAGCTGTTTTTT.

V gene TRBV2 combines with J gene TRBJ1-5; 9 bases are shared with TRBD1. Germline V lookup: CDR1 SNHLY, CDR2 FYNNEI. The trim removed 5 bases at V and 5 bases at J, leaving 7 bases unmatched. The CDR3 is 15 residues long. This chain's CDR3 is CASSRRDREDQPQHF. The CDR3 DNA is TGTGCCAGCAGTCGCCGGGACAGGGAGGATCAGCCCCAGCATTTT.

V gene TRBV14 combines with J gene TRBJ2-5, with a possible D match to TRBD1 (6 bases). Trimming left V 4 bases short and J 3 bases short, with 9 bases between. Germline V gene data show CDR1 as SGHDN and CDR2 as FVKESK. This CDR3 spans 13 amino acids. For the CDR3, the DNA is TGTGCCAGCAGCCCCGGGACAAAAGAGACCCAGTACTTC. It codes for CASSPGTKETQYF.

In this sample, this clonotype turned up a few times. This rearrangement joins TRBV10-2 to TRBJ2-7; 9 bases line up with TRBD2. The CDR3 sequence is 15 residues long. Germline loops: CDR1 WSHSY, CDR2 SAAADI. V was pared by 2 bases and J by 3 bases, with 5 bases of the junction left unmatched. The CDR3 DNA sequence: TGCGCCAGCAGTGAGGAGGCTAGCGGGGACTACGAGCAGTACTTC. It yields the protein CASSEEASGDYEQYF.

V gene TRBV20-1 combines with J gene TRBJ2-3; possibly TRBD2 for D (6 bases). V was cut by 3 bases and J by 2 bases, with 15 bases left in between. Germline V CDR1 and CDR2: DFQATT, SNEGSKA (reference sequence). The CDR3 contains 15 residues. The CDR3 nucleotides read TGCAGTGCTAGGCATGGGGCGGGGCTCACAGATACGCAGTATTTT. Protein product: CSARHGAGLTDTQYF.

This clonotype showed up just a few times. This chain joins TRBV3-1 and TRBJ2-3; 7 nucleotides match TRBD2. J was trimmed by 6 bases and V by 4 bases; bases with no gene match: 10. The CDR3 is made up of 15 amino acids. Germline values: CDR1 LGHDT, CDR2 YNNKEL (reference sequence). CDR3 in amino acids: CASSPLREVSDTQYF. CDR3 coding DNA: TGTGCCAGCAGCCCGCTCCGGGAGGTGTCGGATACGCAGTATTTT.

V usage is TRBV15 and J usage is TRBJ1-2, with a weak D call TRBD1 (5 bases). V lost 8 bases and J 4 bases, leaving 17 bases between the germline ends. CDR1 is LNHNV, CDR2 YYDKDF, per germline (reference sequence). This CDR3 contains 14 residues. For the CDR3, the DNA is TGTGCCACCTCCGGGGGGAGTGTGGCCTATGGCTACACCTTC. Its protein is CATSGGSVAYGYTF.

This clonotype was detected a few times. This sequence joins TRBV6-6 and TRBJ2-3, with D perhaps matching TRBD1 (5 bases). CDR3 length equals 14 residues. Between the trimmed V and J ends, which lost 6 bases and 0 bases, there was a span of 10 bases. Germline assignment: CDR1 MNHNY and CDR2 SVGAGI (reference sequence). CDR3 nucleotides: TGTGCCAGCAGGACAGCCCATAGCACAGATACGCAGTATTTT. Its translation: CASRTAHSTDTQYF.

This clonotype has more than one count but fewer than ten. This CDR3 is CASGLGAVGETQYF. The CDR3 region has the DNA TGTGCCAGCGGCCTTGGGGCCGTCGGGGAGACCCAGTACTTC. This rearrangement joins TRBV7-2 to TRBJ2-7, with D possibly being TRBD1 (5 bases). The J call may be wrong; the DNA end is better matched by TRBJ2-5. In germline, CDR1 is SGHTA, CDR2 FQGNSA. The CDR3 runs to 14 residues.

This clonotype occurred a few times. This rearrangement joins TRBV12-3 or TRBV12-4 to TRBJ2-4; no clear D. The CDR3 is made up of 14 amino acids. V was shortened by 3 bases and J by 7 bases, with 13 bases between the two germline ends. The CDR3, as DNA: TGTGCCAGCAGTTTTGATTTTTCGAAGAACATTCAGTACTTC. Translating gives CASSFDFSKNIQYF.

This sequence joins TRBV7-2 and TRBJ1-2, with 9 bases matching TRBD1. The CDR3 is made up of 15 amino acids. Germline assignment: CDR1 SGHTA and CDR2 FQGNSA. After removal of 1 base from V and 4 bases from J, the junction contained 4 bases not matched to a gene. CDR3 bases: TGTGCCAGCAGCTTAGACGGGACAGGGAGCTATGGCTACACCTTC. This gives the protein CASSLDGTGSYGYTF. Combining the CDR3 with reference TRBV7-2 and TRBJ1-2 gives the whole variable domain GAGVSQSPSNKVTEKGKDVELRCDPISGHTALYWYRQSLGQGLEFLIYFQGNSAPDKSGLPSDRFSAERTGGSVSTLTIQRTQQEDSAVYLCASSLDGTGSYGYTFGSGTRLTVV.

Only a few counts were recorded for this clonotype. The genes are TRBV5-5 and TRBJ1-4; D remains unclear. This CDR3 is built from 15 residues. V lost 3 bases to trimming and J lost 11 bases, with 20 bases between them. Germline V gene data show CDR1 as SGHKS and CDR2 as YYEKEE (reference sequence). The CDR3 DNA sequence: TGTGCCAGCAGCTCGGAGGCAGGTCGGTCGTGGAAACTGTTTTTT. It is translated as CASSSEAGRSWKLFF. Full variable domain (missing parts from reference TRBV5-5 and TRBJ1-4): DAGVTQSPTHLIKTRGQQVTLRCSPISGHKSVSWYQQVLGQGPQFIFQYYEKEERGRGNFPDRFSARQFPNYSSELNVNALLLGDSALYLCASSSEAGRSWKLFFGSGTQLSVL.

This clonotype came up a few times. The chain employs TRBV20-1 and TRBJ1-2; 7 positions agree with TRBD1. Germline CDR1 DFQATT, CDR2 SNEGSKA (reference sequence). V dropped 3 bases and J dropped 8; count of bases not matched to a gene: 6. CDR3 length: 12 amino acids. The CDR3 DNA is TGCAGTGCTAGCTTACAGGGGAACGGCTACACCTTC. Translating gives CSASLQGNGYTF.

The sample holds a few counts of this clonotype. The chain recombines TRBV7-2 with TRBJ1-1; TRBD1 might be the D (6 bases). Deletions cut 4 bases from V and 1 base from J, with 16 bases between. Germline CDR1 reads SGHTA; CDR2 reads FQGNSA. CDR3 size: 16 residues. The CDR3 region is CASSSILGQPNTEAFF. The CDR3 DNA follows: TGTGCCAGCAGCTCGATCCTCGGACAGCCGAACACTGAAGCTTTCTTT.

This chain connects TRBV20-1 to TRBJ2-1; 8 bases are shared with TRBD2. J lost 10 bases, V lost 6 bases, and 14 bases had no gene match. Germline V lookup: CDR1 DFQATT, CDR2 SNEGSKA (reference sequence). The CDR3 has 14 amino acids. The CDR3 reads CSAPTSADSEEQFF. The CDR3 nucleotides are TGCAGTGCGCCGACTAGCGCTGACTCGGAGGAGCAGTTCTTC.

V usage is TRBV20-1 and J usage is TRBJ2-2, with 9 bases matching TRBD1. V lost 6 bases to trimming and J lost 7 bases; unmatched junction nucleotides: 3. There are 12 residues in the CDR3. Germline V gene data show CDR1 as DFQATT and CDR2 as SNEGSKA (reference sequence). The CDR3 protein is CSAYRGHGELFF. The CDR3 nucleotides read TGCAGTGCCTACAGGGGGCACGGGGAGCTGTTTTTT.

In its sample, this clonotype was seen a few times. The J gene is TRBJ2-7, the V gene TRBV7-9, with 9 bases fitting TRBD1. Trimming took 3 bases from V and 2 from J; bases not matched to a gene: 8. Looked up from germline, CDR1 is SEHNR and CDR2 is FQNEAQ (reference sequence). The CDR3 covers 16 residues. The CDR3 here is CASSLSGQGGTYEQYF. The DNA of the CDR3 is TGTGCCAGCAGCTTGTCGGGACAGGGTGGAACCTACGAGCAGTACTTC.

V gene TRBV6-6 combines with J gene TRBJ2-1; weak D call: TRBD1 (6 bases). The CDR3 length is 14 residues. V was trimmed by 7 bases and J by 5 bases, leaving 15 bases between them. CDR1 is MNHNY and CDR2 is SVGAGI in the germline V gene (reference sequence). The CDR3 DNA reads as TGTGCCAGCACCTGGGACAAGCTCCACAATGAGCAGTTCTTC. Translation: CASTWDKLHNEQFF.

The gene calls are TRBV12-3 or TRBV12-4 and TRBJ2-1; no clear D gene. The V end was cut by 6 bases, the J end by 0 bases, with 12 bases between. CDR3 length equals 15 residues. CDR3 in DNA: TGTGCCAGCAGGCCCCACTCGGGCTCCTACAATGAGCAGTTCTTC. Residues: CASRPHSGSYNEQFF.

The J gene is TRBJ2-1, the V gene TRBV12-3 or TRBV12-4, with 7 bases aligning to TRBD2. V lost 4 bases and J lost 1; bases outside the gene matches: 7. The CDR3 runs 16 residues. The CDR3 sequence: CASSSVGRGSYNEQFF. CDR3 DNA sequence: TGTGCCAGCAGTTCTGTCGGGCGGGGGTCCTACAATGAGCAGTTCTTC.

The chain employs TRBV7-2 and TRBJ2-1, with D perhaps TRBD1 (5 bases). Germline V gene data show CDR1 as SGHTA and CDR2 as FQGNSA. The germline V and J ends were trimmed by 2 bases and 6 bases, with 11 bases remaining between them. This CDR3 region has 14 residues. CDR3 in amino acids: CASSLYKGANEQFF. Here the CDR3 DNA reads TGTGCCAGCAGCTTATACAAAGGGGCCAATGAGCAGTTCTTC.

This clonotype was observed a handful of times. The gene calls are TRBV5-1 and TRBJ1-6; D call uncertain. This CDR3 is 14 amino acids long. Trimming removed 0 bases at V and 8 bases at J, with 9 bases between. CDR1 is SGHRS and CDR2 is YFSETQ in the germline V gene. The chain's CDR3 is CASSLAGVDSPLHF. The CDR3 DNA sequence: TGCGCCAGCAGCTTGGCCGGAGTAGATTCACCCCTCCACTTT.

This clonotype has only a few counts. The chain employs TRBV27 and TRBJ2-1; maybe TRBD2 (7 bases). The CDR3 is 14 amino acids. Looked up from germline, CDR1 is MNHEY and CDR2 is SMNVEV (reference sequence). Trimming cost V 4 bases and J 5 bases, with 12 bases left between them. The CDR3 nucleotides read TGTGCCAGCAGTTACCAGGGGAGGGACAATGAGCAGTTCTTC. Translating it yields CASSYQGRDNEQFF.